This T cell receptor (beta chain) emerged from a study of blood T cell repertoires in COVID-19. On the study more broadly: The samples span acute and convalescent COVID-19 from the United States, Italy and Spain. T cells, B-cell-depleted T cells, or PBMCs provided the cDNA or gDNA that served as material.

Participants were aged about 18 to 89 years from roughly 25 US areas. Participant reports of clinical history set cohort assignment. Repertoires were generated with immunoSEQ multiplex PCR, while TCRdb's copy carries only in-frame clones and drops some. The table has some 150,000 clones, approximately 87% seen once. The CDR3 covers 16 residues. After removal of 2 bases from V and 4 bases from J, the junction contained 7 bases not matched to a gene. Germline V gives CDR1 KGHSH, CDR2 LQKENI. The chain is built from TRBV18 and TRBJ2-3, with 9 positions matching TRBD2. The TCR comes from a woman aged 25 to 39 with acute COVID-19. Sequenced input: PBMCs or T cells enriched from blood (not recorded which). CDR3 nucleotide sequence: TGTGCCAGCTCACCATTTGGCGGGAGGGGCTCAGATACGCAGTATTTT. The encoded protein is CASSPFGGRGSDTQYF.